These T cell receptor beta chains were read from a single sample in a study of immune evolution from preneoplasia to lung adenocarcinoma. The repertoire was sequenced with immunoSEQ multiplex PCR; TCRdb's copy has only in-frame clones and lacks some. The table lists tens of thousands of clones, about two thirds of them singletons. Sequenced: FFPE invasive lung adenocarcinoma tissue. The receptors shown here come from a person aged 55 to 70 with invasive lung adenocarcinoma. Some clones in this sample may be carry-over from other donors' samples. The CDR3 runs from the conserved cysteine through the conserved F or W. A D gene is named only where the DNA matches it firmly. Clone sizes are given selectively: once, few, many, or a class where the clone is expanded.

TRBJ2-2 | TRBV7-2 | medium-sized | . | TGTGCCAGCAGCTTAGTGGTGGCCGGGGAGCTGTTTTTT | CASSLVVAGELFF
TRBJ1-1 | TRBV5-5 | . | . | TGTGCCAGCACCCGGACAGAGAACACTGAAGCTTTCTTT | CASTRTENTEAFF
TRBJ2-4 | TRBV6-1 | once | . | TGTGCCAGCAGTGAACTGAACATTCAGTACTTC | CASSELNIQYF
TRBJ2-1 | TRBV6-6 | few | TRBD1 | TGTGCCAGCGGATTGACAGGGTGGGATGAGCAGTTCTTC | CASGLTGWDEQFF
TRBJ2-5 | TRBV5-1 | . | . | TGCGCCAGCAGCTGGGGGGCGGGGGAAATCGGCGAGACCCAGTACTTC | CASSWGAGEIGETQYF
TRBJ1-1 | TRBV29-1 | . | . | TGCAGCGGCCGCAGAATGGGGGACACTGAAGCTTTCTTT | CSGRRMGDTEAFF
TRBJ1-1 | TRBV11-3 | few | TRBD1 | TGTGCCAGCAGCTCAGGATCAGGGGGGAACACTGAAGCTTTCTTT | CASSSGSGGNTEAFF
TRBJ1-1 | TRBV19 | . | TRBD1 | TGTGCCAGTAGCCGCCTAGGGGGCCTGTTAAACACTGAAGCTTTCTTT | CASSRLGGLLNTEAFF
TRBJ2-3 | TRBV5-1 | few | TRBD2 | TGCGCCAGCAGCTGGGGGGGTAGCGGGAGCTTCGCCACAGATACGCAGTATTTT | CASSWGGSGSFATDTQYF
TRBJ2-1 | TRBV11-2 | . | TRBD2 | TGTGCCAGCAGCTTAGAACTTTTTGCGGGAGGGCCCTCTGAGCAGTTCTTC | CASSLELFAGGPSEQFF
TRBJ2-5 | TRBV19 | once | TRBD2 | TGTGCCAGTGGGTGGGGGGGAAAGACCCAGTACTTC | CASGWGGKTQYF
TRBJ2-1 | TRBV5-1 | . | TRBD2 | TGCGCCAGCAGCTTAAGGTCACTAGCGGGAGGTTACAATGAGCAGTTCTTC | CASSLRSLAGGYNEQFF
TRBJ2-3 | TRBV14 | . | . | TGTGCCAGCAGCCAAGATTACAGGGGAGGGGGAGATACGCAGTATTTT | CASSQDYRGGGDTQYF
TRBJ2-2 | TRBV6-4 | . | . | TGTGCCAGCAGTAAGGGTGTCACCGGGGAGCTGTTTTTT | CASSKGVTGELFF
TRBJ2-1 | TRBV30 | . | TRBD2 | TGTGCCTGGAGTGTCACTAGCGGGGTTGAGCAGTTCTTC | CAWSVTSGVEQFF
TRBJ1-5 | TRBV28 | . | TRBD1 | TGTGCCAGCAGTTTCCCGGGACAGCAAAATCAGCCCCAGCATTTT | CASSFPGQQNQPQHF
TRBJ1-5 | TRBV19 | . | . | TGTGCCAGTAGTCCACAAAGTCACAGCTCATCAGGGAATCAGCCCCAGCATTTT | CASSPQSHSSSGNQPQHF
TRBJ1-2 | TRBV28 | . | . | TGTGCCAGCAGTTTATCCTATGGCTACACCTTC | CASSLSYGYTF
TRBJ1-5 | TRBV28 | . | . | TGTGCCAGCTACGGGGGGGGTTGGAGCAATCAGCCCCAGCATTTT | CASYGGGWSNQPQHF
TRBJ1-1 | TRBV4-1 | . | . | TGCGCCAGCAGCCGCCCAGGGGTGAACACTGAAGCTTTCTTT | CASSRPGVNTEAFF
TRBJ1-1 | TRBV5-1 | . | TRBD1 | TGCGCCAGCAGCTTAGTAACAGGGGGCACTGAAGCTTTCTTT | CASSLVTGGTEAFF
TRBJ1-4 | TRBV5-1 | . | TRBD1 | TGCGCCAGCAGCTTGGGCAGGGGGACTAATGAAAAACTATTTTTT | CASSLGRGTNEKLFF
TRBJ1-1 | TRBV28 | . | . | TGTGCCAGCAGAAGACTCGCTGAAGCTTTCTTT | CASRRLAEAFF
TRBJ1-5 | TRBV2 | medium-sized | TRBD1 | TGTGCCAGCAGGCCCACAGGGGGCACAAGCAATCAGCCCCAGCATTTT | CASRPTGGTSNQPQHF
TRBJ1-3 | TRBV28 | . | . | TGTGCCAGCAGTCCGGGCCTCTCTGGAAACACCATATATTTT | CASSPGLSGNTIYF
TRBJ2-5 | TRBV4-2 | . | TRBD1 | TGTGCCAGCAGCCCCGGGACAGCGGATCGGGAGACCCAGTACTTC | CASSPGTADRETQYF
TRBJ2-3 | TRBV6-6 | . | . | TGTGCCAGCAGTTACTCCTCGACTAGTAAAAGCGATACGCAGTATTTT | CASSYSSTSKSDTQYF
TRBJ2-1 | TRBV9 | . | TRBD2 | TGTGCCAGCAGCGTAGCTATTCTAGCGGGAGGGAGCTCCTACAATGAGCAGTTCTTC | CASSVAILAGGSSYNEQFF
TRBJ1-2 | TRBV28 | . | TRBD1 | TGTGCCAGCAGTGGAATGAGACAGGGTAATTCTGGCTACACCTTC | CASSGMRQGNSGYTF
TRBJ2-1 | TRBV6-1 | few | TRBD2 | TGTGCCAGCAGTCATCCTAGCGGGAGTTGGGATGAGCAGTTCTTC | CASSHPSGSWDEQFF
TRBJ2-1 | TRBV7-9 | . | TRBD2 | TGTGCCAGCAGCTCTCGTCTAGCGGGCTACAATGAGCAGTTCTTC | CASSSRLAGYNEQFF
TRBJ1-5 | TRBV12-5 | . | . | TGTGCTAGTGGTTTGAAAGAGCCCCAGCATTTT | CASGLKEPQHF
TRBJ2-1 | TRBV27 | . | . | TGTGCCAGCAGCAAAGGAGGGTCGGGTTACAATGAGCAGTTCTTC | CASSKGGSGYNEQFF
TRBJ2-5 | TRBV5-4 | . | . | TGTGCCAGCAGCTCCGGGATGGAGACCCAGTACTTC | CASSSGMETQYF
TRBJ1-2 | TRBV11-2 | few | . | TGTGCCAGCAGCTTTTTGGCGACGGAAAGCTACACCTTC | CASSFLATESYTF
TRBJ1-2 | TRBV4-2 | . | . | TGTGCCAGCAGCCAAGATATAGGAGCGGGCGGCTACACCTTC | CASSQDIGAGGYTF
TRBJ2-2 | TRBV5-1 | . | . | TGCGCCAGCAGCTTGGAGGGCCTAGTCACCGGGGAGCTGTTTTTT | CASSLEGLVTGELFF
TRBJ2-7 | TRBV4-3 | . | . | TGCGCCAGCAGCCATCGGGGGAACGCCTCGGCCGAGCAGTACTTC | CASSHRGNASAEQYF
TRBJ1-4 | TRBV7-6 | . | . | TGTGCCAGCAGCTTCACTCCGGCAGAGAATGAAAAACTGTTTTTT | CASSFTPAENEKLFF
TRBJ1-1 | TRBV11-2 | . | . | TGTGCCAGCAGCTTAGTCACTGAAGCTTTCTTT | CASSLVTEAFF
TRBJ2-7 | TRBV7-8 | medium-sized | . | TGTGCCAGCAGACTTTCCGACAGAAGCGACTACGAGCAGTACTTC | CASRLSDRSDYEQYF
TRBJ2-6 | TRBV7-8 | . | . | TGTGCCAGCAGCTTGGATCAAGGGGCTGGGGCCAACGTCCTGACTTTC | CASSLDQGAGANVLTF
TRBJ1-5 | TRBV4-1 | few | . | TGCGCCAGCAGCCAACTCACAGGGTTTCAGCCCCAGCATTTT | CASSQLTGFQPQHF
TRBJ2-5 | TRBV7-9 | . | . | TGTGCCAGCAGCTTGGGTATTGACGGAGGGGAGACCCAGTACTTC | CASSLGIDGGETQYF
TRBJ2-5 | TRBV7-9 | . | TRBD1 | TGTGCCAGCAGCTTAACCCTGACAGGGATAGAAGAGACCCAGTACTTC | CASSLTLTGIEETQYF
TRBJ2-1 | TRBV11-2 | . | . | TGTGCCAGCAGCTTAGAAGGGAGCCCCTACAATGAGCAGTTCTTC | CASSLEGSPYNEQFF
TRBJ2-1 | TRBV29-1 | . | . | TGCAGCGTTGAAAACAATGAGCAGTTCTTC | CSVENNEQFF
TRBJ1-2 | TRBV19 | . | . | TGTGCCAGTAGGGATCATAACTATGGCTACACCTTC | CASRDHNYGYTF
TRBJ2-1 | TRBV2 | . | . | TGTGCCAGCGGGACTCGGAATGAGCAGTTCTTC | CASGTRNEQFF
TRBJ1-1 | TRBV5-1 | . | TRBD1 | TGCGCCAGCAGCGCCCGACAGGGGACACGACAGAACACTGAAGCTTTCTTT | CASSARQGTRQNTEAFF
TRBJ2-3 | TRBV7-9 | . | . | TGTGCCAGCAGCTCCGGGACGGATTTTAGCACAGATACGCAGTATTTT | CASSSGTDFSTDTQYF
TRBJ1-1 | TRBV19 | few | . | TGTGCCAGTAGTATAGGAGGCAGGGGAAGCGCTGAAGCTTTCTTT | CASSIGGRGSAEAFF
TRBJ2-7 | TRBV28 | . | . | TGTGCCAGCAGTCCCCCTGCTGGAGTTTACGAGCAGTACTTC | CASSPPAGVYEQYF
TRBJ1-2 | TRBV7-9 | . | . | TGTGCCAGCAGCCTCCCCGGGACACCGAACACCTTC | CASSLPGTPNTF
TRBJ2-1 | TRBV28 | once | . | TGTGCCAGCAGTTCTCAGGGGAAGCAGTTCTTC | CASSSQGKQFF
TRBJ2-5 | TRBV5-4 | . | TRBD2 | TGTGCCAGCAGCTCACGGACTAGCGGGAGAGGAGAGACCCAGTACTTC | CASSSRTSGRGETQYF
TRBJ2-7 | TRBV28 | . | . | TGTGCAGGAGGAGACGGAGGTACCTACGAGCAGTACTTC | CAGGDGGTYEQYF
TRBJ2-7 | TRBV6-5 | . | . | TGTGCCAGCAAGATGGGGGGCTCCTACGAGCAGTACTTC | CASKMGGSYEQYF
TRBJ2-7 | TRBV7-8 | once | . | TGTGCCAGCAGCTTCGTGCAGGGGTCCCTCTCCGAGCAGTACTTC | CASSFVQGSLSEQYF
TRBJ2-2 | TRBV5-1 | . | . | TGCGCCAGCAGTTTCGAGAGAATACAGGGATACACCGGGGAGCTGTTTTTT | CASSFERIQGYTGELFF